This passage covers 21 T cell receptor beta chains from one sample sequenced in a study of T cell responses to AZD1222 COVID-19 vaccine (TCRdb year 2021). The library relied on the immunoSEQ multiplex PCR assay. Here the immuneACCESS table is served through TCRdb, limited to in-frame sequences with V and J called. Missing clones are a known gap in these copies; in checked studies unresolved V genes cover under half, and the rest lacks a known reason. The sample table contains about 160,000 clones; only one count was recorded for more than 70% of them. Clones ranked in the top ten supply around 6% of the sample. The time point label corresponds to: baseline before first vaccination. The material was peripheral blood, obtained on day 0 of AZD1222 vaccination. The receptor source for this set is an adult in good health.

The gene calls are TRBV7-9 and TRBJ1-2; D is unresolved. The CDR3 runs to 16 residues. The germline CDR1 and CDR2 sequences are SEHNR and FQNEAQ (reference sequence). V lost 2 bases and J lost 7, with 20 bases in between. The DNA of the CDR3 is TGTGCCAGCAGCTTAATGGGTGACCCGCCGGCGGGTGGCTACACCTTC. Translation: CASSLMGDPPAGGYTF.

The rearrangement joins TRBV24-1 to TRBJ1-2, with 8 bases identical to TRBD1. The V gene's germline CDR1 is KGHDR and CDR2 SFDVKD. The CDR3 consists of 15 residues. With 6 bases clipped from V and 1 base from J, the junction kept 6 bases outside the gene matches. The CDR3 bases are TGTGCCACCAGTACCGGGACAGGCGATAACTATGGCTACACCTTC. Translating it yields CATSTGTGDNYGYTF.

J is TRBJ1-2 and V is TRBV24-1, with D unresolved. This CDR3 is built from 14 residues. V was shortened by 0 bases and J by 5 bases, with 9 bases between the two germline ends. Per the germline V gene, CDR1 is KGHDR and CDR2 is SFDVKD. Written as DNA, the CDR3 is TGTGCCACCAGTGATTTGTGGCGGGATTATGGCTACACCTTC. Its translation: CATSDLWRDYGYTF.

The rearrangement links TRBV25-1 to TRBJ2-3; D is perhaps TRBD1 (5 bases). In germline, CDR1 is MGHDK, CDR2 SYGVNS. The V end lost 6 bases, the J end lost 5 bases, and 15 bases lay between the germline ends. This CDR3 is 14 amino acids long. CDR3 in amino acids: CASSPQGMKDTQYF. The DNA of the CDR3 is TGTGCCAGCAGCCCTCAGGGTATGAAAGATACGCAGTATTTT.

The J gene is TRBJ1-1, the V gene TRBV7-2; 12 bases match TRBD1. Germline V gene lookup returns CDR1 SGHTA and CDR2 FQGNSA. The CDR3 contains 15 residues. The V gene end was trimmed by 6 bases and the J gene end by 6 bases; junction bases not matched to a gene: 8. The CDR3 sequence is CASRQRGDRGPEAFF. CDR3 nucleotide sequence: TGTGCCAGCAGACAACGGGGGGACAGGGGGCCTGAAGCTTTCTTT. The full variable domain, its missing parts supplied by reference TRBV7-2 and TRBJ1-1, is GAGVSQSPSNKVTEKGKDVELRCDPISGHTALYWYRQSLGQGLEFLIYFQGNSAPDKSGLPSDRFSAERTGGSVSTLTIQRTQQEDSAVYLCASRQRGDRGPEAFFGQGTRLTVV.

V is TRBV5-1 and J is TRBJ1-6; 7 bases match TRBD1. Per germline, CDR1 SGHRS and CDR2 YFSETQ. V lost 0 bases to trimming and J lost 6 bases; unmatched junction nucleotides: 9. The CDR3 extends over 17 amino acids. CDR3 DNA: TGCGCCAGCAGCTTGGGCATCGTCTGGGACAGTAATTCACCCCTCCACTTT. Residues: CASSLGIVWDSNSPLHF.

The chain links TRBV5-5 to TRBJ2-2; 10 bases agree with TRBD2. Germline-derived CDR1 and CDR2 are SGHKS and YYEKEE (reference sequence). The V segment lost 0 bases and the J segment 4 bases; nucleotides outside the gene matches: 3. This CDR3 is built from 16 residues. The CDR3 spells CASSLALAGATGELFF. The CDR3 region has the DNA TGTGCCAGCAGCTTGGCCCTAGCGGGGGCCACCGGGGAGCTGTTTTTT.

The CDR3: CASTKDLTRGYGYTF. The CDR3 bases are TGTGCCAGCACAAAGGACCTTACCCGAGGCTATGGCTACACCTTC. The rearrangement uses TRBV5-4 and TRBJ1-2, with D unresolved. The CDR3 totals 15 residues. Trimming removed 6 bases from V and 4 bases from J, with 19 bases in between. Germline assignment: CDR1 SGHNT and CDR2 YYREEE (reference sequence).

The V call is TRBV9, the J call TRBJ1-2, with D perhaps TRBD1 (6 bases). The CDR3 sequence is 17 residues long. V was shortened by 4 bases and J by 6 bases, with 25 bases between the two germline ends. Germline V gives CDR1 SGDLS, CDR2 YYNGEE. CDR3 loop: CASSPPWGGAMADGYTF. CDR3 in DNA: TGTGCCAGCAGCCCCCCCTGGGGGGGCGCAATGGCTGATGGCTACACCTTC. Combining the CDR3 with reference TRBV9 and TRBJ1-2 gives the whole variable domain DSGVTQTPKHLITATGQRVTLRCSPRSGDLSVYWYQQSLDQGLQFLIQYYNGEERAKGNILERFSAQQFPDLHSELNLSSLELGDSALYFCASSPPWGGAMADGYTFGSGTRLTVV.

For the CDR3, the DNA is TGTGCCAGTAGTTTACGGACGGAGCAGTTCTTC. It is translated as CASSLRTEQFF. The chain links TRBV19 to TRBJ2-1; D is unclear. V was trimmed by 5 bases and J by 10 bases, leaving 9 bases between them. CDR3 size: 11 residues. Germline CDR1 is LNHDA and CDR2 is SQIVND (reference sequence).

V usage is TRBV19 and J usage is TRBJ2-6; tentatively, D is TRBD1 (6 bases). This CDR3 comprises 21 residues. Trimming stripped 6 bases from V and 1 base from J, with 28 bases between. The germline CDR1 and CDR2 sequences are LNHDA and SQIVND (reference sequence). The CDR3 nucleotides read TGTGCCAGTAGATTATTCAGGGGACAAAACGTGGCCCGATCTGGGGCCAACGTCCTGACTTTC. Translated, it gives CASRLFRGQNVARSGANVLTF. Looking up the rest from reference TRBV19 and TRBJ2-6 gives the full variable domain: DGGITQSPKYLFRKEGQNVTLSCEQNLNHDAMYWYRQDPGQGLRLIYYSQIVNDFQKGDIAEGYSVSREKKESFPLTVTSAQKNPTAFYLCASRLFRGQNVARSGANVLTFGAGSRLTVL.

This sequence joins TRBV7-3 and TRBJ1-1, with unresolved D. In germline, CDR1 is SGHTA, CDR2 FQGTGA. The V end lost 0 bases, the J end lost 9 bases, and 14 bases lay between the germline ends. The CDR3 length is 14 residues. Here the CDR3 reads CASSLTDNSVQAFF. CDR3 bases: TGTGCCAGCAGCTTAACCGACAATTCCGTTCAAGCTTTCTTT.

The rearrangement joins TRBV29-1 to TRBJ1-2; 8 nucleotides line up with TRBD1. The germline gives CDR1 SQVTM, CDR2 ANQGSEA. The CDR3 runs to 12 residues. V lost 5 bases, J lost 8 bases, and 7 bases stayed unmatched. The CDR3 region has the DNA TGCAGCGTTACTGGACAGGGAGGAGGCTACACCTTC. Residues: CSVTGQGGGYTF.

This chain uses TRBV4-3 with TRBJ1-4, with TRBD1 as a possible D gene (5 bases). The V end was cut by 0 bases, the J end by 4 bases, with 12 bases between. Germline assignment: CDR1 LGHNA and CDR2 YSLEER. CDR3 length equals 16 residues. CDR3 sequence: CASSQDRGQGNEKLFF. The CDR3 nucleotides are TGCGCCAGCAGCCAAGATCGAGGGCAGGGTAATGAAAAACTGTTTTTT.

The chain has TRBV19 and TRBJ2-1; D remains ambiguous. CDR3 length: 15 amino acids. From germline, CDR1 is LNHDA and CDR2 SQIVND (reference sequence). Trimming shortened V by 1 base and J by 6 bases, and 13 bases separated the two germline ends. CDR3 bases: TGTGCCAGTAGTATAGGTCGAAGCCAGGTCAATGAGCAGTTCTTC. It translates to CASSIGRSQVNEQFF.

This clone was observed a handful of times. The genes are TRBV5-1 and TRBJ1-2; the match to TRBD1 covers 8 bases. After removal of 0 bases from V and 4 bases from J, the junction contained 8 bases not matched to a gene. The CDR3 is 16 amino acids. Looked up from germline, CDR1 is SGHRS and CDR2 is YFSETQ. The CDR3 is CASSLENDRGGYGYTF. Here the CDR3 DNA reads TGCGCCAGCAGCTTGGAAAACGACAGGGGAGGCTATGGCTACACCTTC. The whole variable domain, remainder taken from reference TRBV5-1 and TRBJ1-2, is KAGVTQTPRYLIKTRGQQVTLSCSPISGHRSVSWYQQTPGQGLQFLFEYFSETQRNKGNFPGRFSGRQFSNSRSEMNVSTLELGDSALYLCASSLENDRGGYGYTFGSGTRLTVV.

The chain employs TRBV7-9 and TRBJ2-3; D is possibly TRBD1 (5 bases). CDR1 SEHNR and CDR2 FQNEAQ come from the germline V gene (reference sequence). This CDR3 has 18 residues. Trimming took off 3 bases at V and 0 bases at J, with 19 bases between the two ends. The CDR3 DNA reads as TGTGCCAGCAGCTTTCCTAGGGGCAGGCCCTCTAGCACAGATACGCAGTATTTT. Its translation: CASSFPRGRPSSTDTQYF.

Here the CDR3 DNA reads TGCGCCAGCTGGGGGGACAGTCTAGGGTGGGGTATTCGAGATAATTCACCCCTCCACTTT. Its protein product is CASWGDSLGWGIRDNSPLHF. The chain carries TRBV5-1 and TRBJ1-6; TRBD1 agrees at 7 bases. The CDR3 contains 20 residues. Trimming at V came to 7 bases and at J to 5 bases, leaving 24 bases not matched to a gene. Germline V gene data show CDR1 as SGHRS and CDR2 as YFSETQ.

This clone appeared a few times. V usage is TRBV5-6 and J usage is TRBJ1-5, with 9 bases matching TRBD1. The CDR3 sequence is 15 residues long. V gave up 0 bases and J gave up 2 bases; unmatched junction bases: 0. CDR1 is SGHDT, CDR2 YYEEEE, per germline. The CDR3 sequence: CASSLGTGGNQPQHF. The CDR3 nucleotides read TGTGCCAGCAGCTTGGGGACAGGGGGCAATCAGCCCCAGCATTTT.

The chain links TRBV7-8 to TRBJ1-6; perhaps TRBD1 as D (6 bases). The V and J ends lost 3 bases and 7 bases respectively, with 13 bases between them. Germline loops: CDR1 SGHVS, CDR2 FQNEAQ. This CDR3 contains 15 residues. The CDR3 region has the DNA TGTGCCAGCAGCTTGATTGGGGGGCGGAATTCACCCCTCCACTTT. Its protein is CASSLIGGRNSPLHF.

CDR3 in amino acids: CATSRDSAGTYGYTF. The DNA for the CDR3 is TGTGCCACCAGCAGAGATAGTGCAGGCACCTATGGCTACACCTTC. The rearrangement uses TRBV15 and TRBJ1-2; no reliable D call. The CDR3 has 15 amino acids. V was clipped by 0 bases and J by 4 bases, with 12 bases between them. Germline values: CDR1 LNHNV, CDR2 YYDKDF (reference sequence).